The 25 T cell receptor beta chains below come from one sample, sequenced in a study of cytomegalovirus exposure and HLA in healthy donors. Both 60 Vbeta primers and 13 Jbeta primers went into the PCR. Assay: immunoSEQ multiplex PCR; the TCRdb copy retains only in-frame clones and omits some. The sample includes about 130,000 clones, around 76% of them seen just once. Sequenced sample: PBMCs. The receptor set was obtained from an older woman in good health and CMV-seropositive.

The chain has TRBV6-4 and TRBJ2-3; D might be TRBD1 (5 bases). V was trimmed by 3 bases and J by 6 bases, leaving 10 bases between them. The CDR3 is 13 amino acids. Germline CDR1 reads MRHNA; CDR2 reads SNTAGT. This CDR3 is CASSEGVRDTQYF. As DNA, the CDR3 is TGTGCCAGCAGTGAAGGGGTTAGGGATACGCAGTATTTT.

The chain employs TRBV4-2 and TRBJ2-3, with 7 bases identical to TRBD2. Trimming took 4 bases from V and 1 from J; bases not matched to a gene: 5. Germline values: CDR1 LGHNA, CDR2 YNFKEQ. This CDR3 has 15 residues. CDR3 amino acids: CASSRGRGGTDTQYF. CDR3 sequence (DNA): TGTGCCAGCAGCCGCGGTCGGGGGGGCACAGATACGCAGTATTTT.

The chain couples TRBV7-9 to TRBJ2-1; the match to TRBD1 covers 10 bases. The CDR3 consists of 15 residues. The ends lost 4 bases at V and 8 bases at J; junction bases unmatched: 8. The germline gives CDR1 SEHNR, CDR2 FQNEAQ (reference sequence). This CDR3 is CASSSRDRGYYEQFF. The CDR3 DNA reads TGTGCCAGCAGCTCCCGGGACAGGGGATATTATGAGCAGTTCTTC.

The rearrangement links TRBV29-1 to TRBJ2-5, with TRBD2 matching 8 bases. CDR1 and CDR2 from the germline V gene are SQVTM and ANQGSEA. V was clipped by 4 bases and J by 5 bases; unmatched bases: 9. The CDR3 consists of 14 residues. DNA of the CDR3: TGCAGCGTTGGTCGGGGGGGCCCTGGGGAGACCCAGTACTTC. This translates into CSVGRGGPGETQYF.

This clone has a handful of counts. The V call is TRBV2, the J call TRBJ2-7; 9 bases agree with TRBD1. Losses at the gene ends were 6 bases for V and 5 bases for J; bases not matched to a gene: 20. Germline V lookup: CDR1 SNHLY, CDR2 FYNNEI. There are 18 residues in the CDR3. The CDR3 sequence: CASSQTRGTGQGRNEQYF. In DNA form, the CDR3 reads TGTGCCAGCAGCCAGACACGCGGTACCGGACAGGGGAGGAACGAGCAGTACTTC.

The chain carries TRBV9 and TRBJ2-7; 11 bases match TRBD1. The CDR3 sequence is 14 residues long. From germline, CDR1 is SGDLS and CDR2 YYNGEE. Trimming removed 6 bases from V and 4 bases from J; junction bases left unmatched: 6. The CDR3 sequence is CASTPGQGGYEQYF. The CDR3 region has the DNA TGTGCCAGCACCCCGGGACAGGGGGGTTACGAGCAGTACTTC.

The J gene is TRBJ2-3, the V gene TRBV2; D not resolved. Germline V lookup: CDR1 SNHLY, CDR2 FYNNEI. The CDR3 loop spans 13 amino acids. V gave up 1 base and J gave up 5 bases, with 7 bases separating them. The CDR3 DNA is TGTGCCAGCAGTGAAGGGTCGGGAGATACGCAGTATTTT. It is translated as CASSEGSGDTQYF.

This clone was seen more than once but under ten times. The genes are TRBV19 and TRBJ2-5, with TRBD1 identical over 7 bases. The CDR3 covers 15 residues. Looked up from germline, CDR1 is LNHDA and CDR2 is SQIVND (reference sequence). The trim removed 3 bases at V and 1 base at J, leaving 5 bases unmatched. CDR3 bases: TGTGCCAGTAGTATCACCGGGACAGCCCAAGAGACCCAGTACTTC. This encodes CASSITGTAQETQYF.

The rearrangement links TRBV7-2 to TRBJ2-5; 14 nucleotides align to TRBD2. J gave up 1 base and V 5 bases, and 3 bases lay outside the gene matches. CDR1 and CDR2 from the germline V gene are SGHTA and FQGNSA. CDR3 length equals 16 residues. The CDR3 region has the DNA TGTGCCAGCAGCCTAGGGACTAGCGGGGGCCAAGAGACCCAGTACTTC. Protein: CASSLGTSGGQETQYF.

In DNA form, the CDR3 reads TGTGCCAGCAGCCGACAGGGGGGTCCCGGGGAGCTGTTTTTT. Amino acid sequence: CASSRQGGPGELFF. The genes are TRBV7-2 and TRBJ2-2, with TRBD1 identical over 9 bases. CDR1 and CDR2 (germline): SGHTA, FQGNSA. V trimming: 5 bases; J trimming: 6 bases; junction bases outside the gene matches: 4. The CDR3 loop spans 14 amino acids.

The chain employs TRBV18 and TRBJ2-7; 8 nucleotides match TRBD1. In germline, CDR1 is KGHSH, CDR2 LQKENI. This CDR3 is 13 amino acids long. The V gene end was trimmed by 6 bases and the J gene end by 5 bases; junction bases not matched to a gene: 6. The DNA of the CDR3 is TGTGCCAGCTCTCCGGACAGGGCCAACGAGCAGTACTTC. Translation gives CASSPDRANEQYF. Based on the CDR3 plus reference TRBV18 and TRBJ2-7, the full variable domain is NAGVMQNPRHLVRRRGQEARLRCSPMKGHSHVYWYRQLPEEGLKFMVYLQKENIIDESGMPKERFSAEFPKEGPSILRIQQVVRGDSAAYFCASSPDRANEQYFGPGTRLTVT.

CDR3 sequence (DNA): TGTGCCAGCAGCTTAGGGGAGCAAGAGACCCAGTACTTC. It specifies CASSLGEQETQYF. This chain joins TRBV11-3 and TRBJ2-5, with D maybe TRBD2 (5 bases). CDR1 SGHNT and CDR2 YENEEA come from the germline V gene. CDR3 size: 13 residues. With 1 base removed from V and 2 bases from J, the gap between germline ends came to 5 bases.

CDR3 sequence reads: CASSVEGAGGGTDTQYF. In nucleotides, the CDR3 is TGTGCCAGCAGCGTAGAGGGGGCGGGAGGAGGGACAGATACGCAGTATTTT. The rearrangement links TRBV9 to TRBJ2-3; TRBD2 might be the D (8 bases). The V and J ends lost 0 bases and 3 bases respectively, with 17 bases between them. This CDR3 has 17 residues. Germline V gene data show CDR1 as SGDLS and CDR2 as YYNGEE.

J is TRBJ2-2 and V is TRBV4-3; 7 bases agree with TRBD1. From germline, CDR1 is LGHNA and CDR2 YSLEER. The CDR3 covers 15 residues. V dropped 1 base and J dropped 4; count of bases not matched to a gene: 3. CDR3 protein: CASSQAAGGTGELFF. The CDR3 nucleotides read TGCGCCAGCAGCCAAGCGGCAGGGGGCACCGGGGAGCTGTTTTTT.

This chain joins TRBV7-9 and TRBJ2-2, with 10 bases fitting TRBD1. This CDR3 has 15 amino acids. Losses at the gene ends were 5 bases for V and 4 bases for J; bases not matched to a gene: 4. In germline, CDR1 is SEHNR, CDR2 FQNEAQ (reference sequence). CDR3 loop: CASSPDRGITGELFF. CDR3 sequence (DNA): TGTGCCAGCAGCCCGGACAGGGGGATCACCGGGGAGCTGTTTTTT. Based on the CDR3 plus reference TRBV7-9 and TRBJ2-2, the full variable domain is DTGVSQNPRHKITKRGQNVTFRCDPISEHNRLYWYRQTLGQGPEFLTYFQNEAQLEKSRLLSDRFSAERPKGSFSTLEIQRTEQGDSAMYLCASSPDRGITGELFFGEGSRLTVL.

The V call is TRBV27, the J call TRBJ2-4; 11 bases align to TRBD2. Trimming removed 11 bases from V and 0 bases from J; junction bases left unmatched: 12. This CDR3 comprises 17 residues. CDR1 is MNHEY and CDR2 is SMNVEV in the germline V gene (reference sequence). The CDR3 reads CAVRTSGSQLAKNIQYF. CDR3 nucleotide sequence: TGTGCCGTACGGACTAGCGGGTCACAACTAGCCAAAAACATTCAGTACTTC.

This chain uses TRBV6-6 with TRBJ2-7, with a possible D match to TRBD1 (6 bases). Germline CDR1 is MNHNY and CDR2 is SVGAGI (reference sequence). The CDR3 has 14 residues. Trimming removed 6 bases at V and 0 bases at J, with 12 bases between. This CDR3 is CASRRQGSSYEQYF. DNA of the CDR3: TGTGCCAGCAGGAGGCAGGGGAGCTCCTACGAGCAGTACTTC.

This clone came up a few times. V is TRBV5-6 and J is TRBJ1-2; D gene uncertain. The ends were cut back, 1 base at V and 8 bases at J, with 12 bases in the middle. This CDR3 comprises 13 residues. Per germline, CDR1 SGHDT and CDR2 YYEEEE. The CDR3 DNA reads TGTGCCAGCAGCTTGCGTACTACTCAGGGCTACACCTTC. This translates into CASSLRTTQGYTF.

The CDR3 sequence is CASSLARRMDDSYGYTF. The CDR3 DNA follows: TGCGCCAGCAGCTTGGCCCGCCGAATGGACGACAGCTATGGCTACACCTTC. This rearrangement joins TRBV5-1 to TRBJ1-2; perhaps TRBD1 as D (5 bases). With 0 bases removed from V and 4 bases from J, the gap between germline ends came to 19 bases. From germline, CDR1 is SGHRS and CDR2 YFSETQ. The CDR3 contains 17 residues.

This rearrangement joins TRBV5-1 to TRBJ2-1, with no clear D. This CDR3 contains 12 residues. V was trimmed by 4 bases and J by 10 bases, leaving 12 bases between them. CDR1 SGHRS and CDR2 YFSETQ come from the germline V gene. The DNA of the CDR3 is TGCGCCAGCAGCGCATCCGGTGTAGAGCAGTTCTTC. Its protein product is CASSASGVEQFF.

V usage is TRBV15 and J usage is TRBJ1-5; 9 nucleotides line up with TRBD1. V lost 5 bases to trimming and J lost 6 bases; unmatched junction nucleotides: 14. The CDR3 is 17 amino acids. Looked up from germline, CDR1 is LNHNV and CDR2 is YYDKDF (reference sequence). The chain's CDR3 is CATSRRYGTGSSQPQHF. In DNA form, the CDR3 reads TGTGCCACCAGCCGACGGTACGGGACAGGGTCAAGTCAGCCCCAGCATTTT.

The CDR3 nucleotides are TGTGCCAGCAGCTTATTTGAGTCAGGGGGTTACAATGAGCAGTTCTTC. Translation: CASSLFESGGYNEQFF. The chain couples TRBV7-3 to TRBJ2-1; 7 bases are a match to TRBD1. The V and J ends lost 2 bases and 4 bases, in that order; junction bases with no gene match: 8. This CDR3 spans 16 amino acids. Germline V CDR1 and CDR2: SGHTA, FQGTGA.

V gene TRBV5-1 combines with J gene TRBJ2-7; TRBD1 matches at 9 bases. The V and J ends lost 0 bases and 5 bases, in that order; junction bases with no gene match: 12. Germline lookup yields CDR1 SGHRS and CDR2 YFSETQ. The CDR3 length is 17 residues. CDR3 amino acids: CASSLVSRTGDLNEQYF. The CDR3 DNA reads TGCGCCAGCAGCTTGGTGTCTCGGACAGGGGACTTGAACGAGCAGTACTTC.

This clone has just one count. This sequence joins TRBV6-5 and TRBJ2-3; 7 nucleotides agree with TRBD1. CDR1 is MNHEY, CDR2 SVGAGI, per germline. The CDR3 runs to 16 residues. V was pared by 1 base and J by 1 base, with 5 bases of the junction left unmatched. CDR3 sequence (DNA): TGTGCCAGCAGTTACTTAAGACAGGGAGGCACAGATACGCAGTATTTT. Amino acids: CASSYLRQGGTDTQYF.

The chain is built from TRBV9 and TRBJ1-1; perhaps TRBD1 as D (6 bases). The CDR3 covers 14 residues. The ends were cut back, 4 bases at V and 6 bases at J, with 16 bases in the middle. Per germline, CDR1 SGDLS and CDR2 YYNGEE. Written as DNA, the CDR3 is TGTGCCAGCAGCCCTACATCTACAGGGTCTGAAGCTTTCTTT. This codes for CASSPTSTGSEAFF.